The 27 T cell receptor beta chains reported below all come from one sample, sequenced in a study of siplizumab effects on memory and regulatory T cells. Profiled with immunoSEQ multiplex PCR; TCRdb holds only in-frame clones, not every one. Among around 68,000 clones, around 90% were seen once, and the ten largest hold around 1.8%. Sequenced input: Tregs sorted from blood. Source of these receptors: a human donor in good health.

The chain couples TRBV11-1 to TRBJ2-1, with D possibly being TRBD1 or TRBD2 (5 bases each). The CDR3 spans 17 residues. The germline gives CDR1 SGHAT, CDR2 FQDESV (reference sequence). Trimming shortened V by 2 bases and J by 5 bases, and 19 bases separated the two germline ends. In DNA form, the CDR3 reads TGTGCCAGCAGCTTAAGGGATAGCGCCCGGGGCCACAATGAGCAGTTCTTC. This codes for CASSLRDSARGHNEQFF.

This chain joins TRBV27 and TRBJ2-5; D unresolved. Looked up from germline, CDR1 is MNHEY and CDR2 is SMNVEV (reference sequence). Trimming shortened V by 2 bases and J by 4 bases, and 17 bases separated the two germline ends. The CDR3 is 16 residues long. CDR3 loop: CASSLPGPTPGETQYF. CDR3 in DNA: TGTGCCAGCAGTTTACCCGGACCGACCCCAGGAGAGACCCAGTACTTC.

CDR3 coding DNA: TGTGCCAGTAGTATAGGTTCCAGGGGACGATATGGCTACACCTTC. Translation: CASSIGSRGRYGYTF. The chain couples TRBV19 to TRBJ1-2, with D possibly TRBD1 on 6 matching bases. This CDR3 is built from 15 residues. Germline V gene lookup returns CDR1 LNHDA and CDR2 SQIVND (reference sequence). V was cut by 1 base and J by 5 bases, with 14 bases left in between.

The CDR3 nucleotides are TGTGCCAGCAGCTTAGGAGGGGGGACCGAGCAGTACTTC. Its protein is CASSLGGGTEQYF. This chain links TRBV7-9 with TRBJ2-7; D possibly matches TRBD1 or TRBD2 (6 bases each). With 1 base removed from V and 6 bases from J, the gap between germline ends came to 10 bases. The CDR3 loop spans 13 amino acids. The germline gives CDR1 SEHNR, CDR2 FQNEAQ (reference sequence).

CDR3 sequence reads: CASSVKTATNEKLFF. The CDR3 bases are TGTGCCAGCAGCGTAAAGACAGCAACTAATGAAAAACTGTTTTTT. The chain uses TRBV5-4 and TRBJ1-4, with a tentative D call TRBD1 (5 bases). In germline, CDR1 is SGHNT, CDR2 YYREEE (reference sequence). The CDR3 runs to 15 residues. The germline V and J ends were trimmed by 4 bases and 0 bases, with 10 bases remaining between them.

J is TRBJ1-5 and V is TRBV27, with D tentatively TRBD1 (5 bases). V lost 3 bases to trimming and J lost 3 bases, with 9 bases between them. Germline CDR1 and CDR2: MNHEY and SMNVEV (reference sequence). The CDR3 is 14 residues long. DNA for the CDR3: TGTGCCAGCAGTTTCGGCAGGGACAATCAGCCCCAGCATTTT. Protein product: CASSFGRDNQPQHF.

The V and J genes are TRBV19 and TRBJ2-7, with 9 bases matching TRBD2. This CDR3 is 15 amino acids long. The ends lost 8 bases at V and 0 bases at J; junction bases unmatched: 8. The germline V gene encodes CDR1 LNHDA and CDR2 SQIVND (reference sequence). CDR3 in DNA: TGTGCCAGTGGTAACTTACTAGCGGGCTCCTACGAGCAGTACTTC. It encodes CASGNLLAGSYEQYF.

The rearrangement uses TRBV28 and TRBJ2-1; possibly TRBD1 for D (6 bases). CDR3 size: 11 residues. Germline CDR1 and CDR2: MDHEN and SYDVKM. Trimming cost V 3 bases and J 10 bases, with 7 bases left between them. For the CDR3, the DNA is TGTGCCAGCAGTTTCAGGGGAGAGCAGTTCTTC. It encodes CASSFRGEQFF.

The V call is TRBV7-9, the J call TRBJ2-5, with D unclear. This CDR3 is built from 13 residues. Per the germline V gene, CDR1 is SEHNR and CDR2 is FQNEAQ (reference sequence). V lost 5 bases and J lost 1, with 8 bases in between. The CDR3: CASSPGPQETQYF. The CDR3 DNA follows: TGTGCCAGCAGCCCAGGACCCCAAGAGACCCAGTACTTC.

The chain has TRBV7-9 and TRBJ2-1; 7 bases line up with TRBD1. The length of the CDR3 is 14 residues. The germline V gene encodes CDR1 SEHNR and CDR2 FQNEAQ (reference sequence). Trimming at V came to 3 bases and at J to 12 bases, leaving 11 bases not matched to a gene. CDR3 residues: CASSLAGGFLGQFF. The CDR3 DNA reads TGTGCCAGCAGCTTGGCAGGGGGTTTCTTAGGGCAGTTCTTC.

The chain joins TRBV19 to TRBJ2-7, with 9 positions matching TRBD1. CDR3 size: 13 residues. The V gene's germline CDR1 is LNHDA and CDR2 SQIVND (reference sequence). V lost 7 bases, J lost 4 bases, and 5 bases stayed unmatched. The CDR3 coding sequence is TGTGCCAGTATTGGGACAGGGCAATACGAGCAGTACTTC. Protein sequence: CASIGTGQYEQYF.

The rearrangement joins TRBV4-1 to TRBJ1-2; D ambiguous. The CDR3 sequence is 13 residues long. V lost 2 bases, J lost 8 bases, and 12 bases lay in between. Germline V lookup: CDR1 MGHRA, CDR2 YSYEKL. DNA of the CDR3: TGCGCCAGCAGCCAACCCAGCGAGTTGGGCTACACCTTC. Amino acids: CASSQPSELGYTF.

The gene calls are TRBV19 and TRBJ1-4; the D is unclear. The germline V and J ends were trimmed by 6 bases and 8 bases, with 16 bases remaining between them. The CDR3 contains 14 residues. Germline CDR1 LNHDA, CDR2 SQIVND (reference sequence). CDR3 region: CASREPPPLEKLFF. The CDR3 nucleotides are TGTGCCAGTAGGGAGCCCCCCCCTTTAGAAAAACTGTTTTTT.

V is TRBV7-3 and J is TRBJ2-1; 11 bases are a match to TRBD2. After removal of 1 base from V and 8 bases from J, the junction contained 4 bases not matched to a gene. The CDR3 has 15 residues. Germline CDR1 is SGHTA and CDR2 is FQGTGA. The CDR3 loop is CASSLKGTSGHEQFF. The CDR3 DNA reads as TGTGCCAGCAGCTTAAAAGGGACTAGCGGCCATGAGCAGTTCTTC. The full variable domain, completed using reference TRBV7-3 and TRBJ2-1, is GAGVSQTPSNKVTEKGKYVELRCDPISGHTALYWYRQSLGQGPEFLIYFQGTGAADDSGLPNDRFFAVRPEGSVSTLKIQRTERGDSAVYLCASSLKGTSGHEQFFGPGTRLTVL.

The CDR3 DNA reads TGTGCCAGCAGTTTATTGACGGAGAAGGGCCCTGAGCAGTTCTTC. This translates into CASSLLTEKGPEQFF. The J gene is TRBJ2-1, the V gene TRBV28; D gene unclear. CDR3 length equals 15 residues. Germline-derived CDR1 and CDR2 are MDHEN and SYDVKM. Trimming shortened V by 1 base and J by 9 bases, and 16 bases separated the two germline ends.

The rearrangement links TRBV28 to TRBJ1-1, with a possible D match to TRBD1 (5 bases). Germline V gives CDR1 MDHEN, CDR2 SYDVKM. This CDR3 region has 14 residues. The V end lost 2 bases, the J end lost 4 bases, and 11 bases lay between the germline ends. The CDR3 DNA follows: TGTGCCAGCAGTTTAGGATCCAGGGTCACTGAAGCTTTCTTT. It translates to CASSLGSRVTEAFF.

The table lists this clone with a count of one. The chain joins TRBV6-1 to TRBJ2-7, with 9 bases identical to TRBD1. The CDR3 spans 13 residues. The germline CDR1 and CDR2 sequences are MNHNS and SASEGT. Losses at the gene ends were 6 bases for V and 3 bases for J; bases not matched to a gene: 3. Here the CDR3 reads CASSRDRVYEQYF. CDR3 nucleotide sequence: TGTGCCAGCAGCCGGGACAGGGTCTACGAGCAGTACTTC.

The chain employs TRBV5-1 and TRBJ2-2; D is ambiguous. V lost 0 bases and J lost 6, with 6 bases in between. Germline values: CDR1 SGHRS, CDR2 YFSETQ. The CDR3 is 13 residues long. The CDR3 DNA follows: TGCGCCAGCAGCTTGGTGGGTGCCGGGGAGCTGTTTTTT. As protein: CASSLVGAGELFF.

J is TRBJ2-7 and V is TRBV19, with 10 bases matching TRBD2. J lost 4 bases, V lost 4 bases, and 13 bases had no gene match. Germline lookup yields CDR1 LNHDA and CDR2 SQIVND (reference sequence). The CDR3 has 17 amino acids. The CDR3 nucleotides read TGTGCCAGTAGTAATTTTGGAGCGGGAGGGCCCTCGTACGAGCAGTACTTC. Its protein is CASSNFGAGGPSYEQYF.

This clone was recorded only once. This chain links TRBV5-1 with TRBJ2-6; possible D gene TRBD1, 6 bases. The germline CDR1 and CDR2 sequences are SGHRS and YFSETQ. V lost 2 bases and J 1 base, leaving 10 bases between the germline ends. This CDR3 is 16 amino acids long. In DNA, the CDR3 is TGCGCCAGCAGCTTAGAGGGGGTTTCTGGGGCCAACGTCCTGACTTTC. It codes for CASSLEGVSGANVLTF. Drawing the rest from reference TRBV5-1 and TRBJ2-6, the complete variable domain is KAGVTQTPRYLIKTRGQQVTLSCSPISGHRSVSWYQQTPGQGLQFLFEYFSETQRNKGNFPGRFSGRQFSNSRSEMNVSTLELGDSALYLCASSLEGVSGANVLTFGAGSRLTVL.

The chain carries TRBV2 and TRBJ2-7; possible D gene TRBD2, 6 bases. This CDR3 comprises 15 residues. V was cut by 6 bases and J by 0 bases, with 15 bases left in between. Germline V gives CDR1 SNHLY, CDR2 FYNNEI. The chain's CDR3 is CASRESSVSSYEQYF. CDR3 nucleotides: TGTGCCAGCAGGGAGTCTAGCGTTAGCTCCTACGAGCAGTACTTC.

This rearrangement joins TRBV6-6 to TRBJ1-4, with D maybe TRBD1 (6 bases). This CDR3 spans 14 amino acids. V gave up 5 bases and J gave up 8 bases, with 15 bases separating them. Germline-derived CDR1 and CDR2 are MNHNY and SVGAGI (reference sequence). CDR3 region: CASSNREIGEKLFF. The CDR3 DNA reads as TGTGCCAGCAGTAACAGGGAGATTGGGGAAAAACTGTTTTTT.

This clone was recorded only once. This chain links TRBV12-5 with TRBJ2-3; 8 nucleotides agree with TRBD2. From germline, CDR1 is LGHNT and CDR2 FRNRAP. V lost 4 bases, J lost 4 bases, and 7 bases stayed unmatched. The CDR3 has 15 residues. CDR3 coding DNA: TGTGCTAGTGGTTCCCAGCGGGAGTATGCAGATACGCAGTATTTT. Amino acids: CASGSQREYADTQYF.

This clone was observed a single time. V gene TRBV7-9 combines with J gene TRBJ2-7; the D gene is possibly TRBD1 (5 bases). V lost 5 bases, J lost 4 bases, and 9 bases lay in between. Germline V CDR1 and CDR2: SEHNR, FQNEAQ (reference sequence). This CDR3 has 12 residues. CDR3 nucleotide sequence: TGTGCCAGCAGCCAGGGTCTGTACGAGCAGTACTTC. Its translation is CASSQGLYEQYF.

Only one count was recorded for this clone. The genes are TRBV11-2 and TRBJ1-1; D possibly corresponds to TRBD1 (6 bases). The CDR3 is made up of 11 amino acids. Trimming took 7 bases from V and 8 from J, leaving 11 bases between them. CDR1 SGHAT and CDR2 FQNNGV come from the germline V gene. The CDR3 here is CASTSGTEAFF. The CDR3 nucleotides are TGTGCCAGCACCTCCGGGACAGAAGCTTTCTTT.

This sequence joins TRBV5-4 and TRBJ2-1; TRBD2 aligns across 8 bases. The CDR3 is 13 residues long. The V gene end was trimmed by 4 bases and the J gene end by 10 bases; junction bases not matched to a gene: 7. The germline V gene encodes CDR1 SGHNT and CDR2 YYREEE (reference sequence). The CDR3 nucleotides are TGTGCCAGCAGCCCGGGACTAGTAAGGGAGCAGTTCTTC. Translating gives CASSPGLVREQFF.

This chain joins TRBV6-6 and TRBJ1-1, with D uncertain. The CDR3 extends over 11 amino acids. Germline CDR1 is MNHNY and CDR2 is SVGAGI (reference sequence). The V and J ends lost 8 bases and 1 base respectively, with 5 bases between them. The CDR3 sequence is CASYWNTEAFF. The CDR3 coding sequence is TGTGCCAGCTATTGGAACACTGAAGCTTTCTTT.